The clone carrying this T cell receptor (beta chain) was observed a handful of times. What it binds is unknown. This entry comes from a study of CD8 T cells in ankylosing spondylitis. Overall study findings and caveats: In the blood and synovial fluid of reactive arthritis, some motif variants had been previously reported. The authors found the disease-linked clones to be CD8+ and relatively rare in peripheral blood. For ankylosing spondylitis blood, a TCR beta motif of about eight highly homologous variants appeared characteristic. Reports say disease-linked clones showed up significantly more in matched ankylosing spondylitis synovial fluid.

The ends lost 7 bases at V and 2 bases at J; junction bases unmatched: 7. From germline, CDR1 is MNHNS and CDR2 SASEGT. The CDR3 runs to 15 residues. A quantitative 5'-RACE method, one with molecular barcodes, was used to make TCR beta libraries. One entry per CDR3 protein results from TCRdb running MiXCR on the 5' RACE reads. Altogether a few hundred thousand distinct CDR3 sequences are present, 15% to 20% being singletons, with the ten largest covering 0.95% to 1.1%. The TCR sequence derives from a male donor with ankylosing spondylitis. J is TRBJ1-5 and V is TRBV6-1, with 8 bases fitting TRBD1. Specimen: blood, either unsorted or a sorted T cell fraction (not recorded which). The CDR3 loop reads CASNTDRAGNQPQHF. The CDR3 nucleotides read TGTGCCAGCAATACGGACAGGGCAGGCAATCAGCCCCAGCATTTT.